This T cell receptor beta chain was obtained from a study of metastatic and nonmetastatic thyroid tumors. Study-wide background: The study looked at repertoires side by side in blood and in tumor or nodule tissue from malignant and benign thyroid patients.

The CDR3 is made up of 15 amino acids. Germline V gene data show CDR1 as SGHDN and CDR2 as FVKESK. MiXCR reprocessed the PCR reads for TCRdb. The sample contains 30,000 or so clones, more than 20% of which appear only once. This clone was seen repeatedly, ten times or more. Its antigen is unknown. Relative to the germline gene, one junction end is altered; a read error may explain this. Other DNA sequences in the same sample also yield this CDR3. Study-level points and caveats: A significant increase in TCR beta diversity was reportedly seen in malignant thyroid tumors relative to benign nodules, in blood and tumor.

Prior to thyroid surgery, none of the patients had received any treatment. The receptor was isolated from a female donor with papillary thyroid cancer or a benign thyroid nodule (not recorded which). Some clones in this sample may be carry-over from other donors' samples. Material for sequencing was blood. The genes are TRBV14 and TRBJ2-3; possibly TRBD2 for D (6 bases). As DNA, the CDR3 is TGTGCCAGCAGTCAAGTGGGGGGAGGCACAGATACGCAGTATTTT. It is translated as CASSQVGGGTDTQYF.